This TCR beta chain was sequenced in a study of shared clonotypes between healthy human individuals. Study-wide context: A couple of women and three men aged 18 to 49 made up the donors. Notes on the study in general: Naive CD4 clonotypes overlapped across a handful of donors at around 4.7%.

The CDR3 sequence is 14 residues long. Trimming stripped 6 bases from V and 2 bases from J, with 12 bases between. Germline V gives CDR1 MNHNY, CDR2 SVGAGI (reference sequence). This clone was seen a handful of times. Its antigen is not identified. CD4+ cells underwent separation, giving CD45RA+ naive and CD45RA-negative memory subsets. Researchers divided each subset's genomic DNA evenly across several immunoSEQ plates. Assay: immunoSEQ multiplex PCR; the TCRdb copy retains only in-frame clones and omits some. The table records about 1 million clones, roughly 80% of them present only once. The chain is built from TRBV6-6 and TRBJ2-3, with D possibly being TRBD1 (6 bases). Sequencing was done on a sample of memory CD4+ T cells sorted from blood. Noted subset: CD45RA-negative fraction. This TCR was recovered from a man younger than 30 in good health. The CDR3 loop reads CASSSGAPTDTQYF. CDR3 coding DNA: TGTGCCAGCAGCTCAGGGGCGCCCACAGATACGCAGTATTTT.